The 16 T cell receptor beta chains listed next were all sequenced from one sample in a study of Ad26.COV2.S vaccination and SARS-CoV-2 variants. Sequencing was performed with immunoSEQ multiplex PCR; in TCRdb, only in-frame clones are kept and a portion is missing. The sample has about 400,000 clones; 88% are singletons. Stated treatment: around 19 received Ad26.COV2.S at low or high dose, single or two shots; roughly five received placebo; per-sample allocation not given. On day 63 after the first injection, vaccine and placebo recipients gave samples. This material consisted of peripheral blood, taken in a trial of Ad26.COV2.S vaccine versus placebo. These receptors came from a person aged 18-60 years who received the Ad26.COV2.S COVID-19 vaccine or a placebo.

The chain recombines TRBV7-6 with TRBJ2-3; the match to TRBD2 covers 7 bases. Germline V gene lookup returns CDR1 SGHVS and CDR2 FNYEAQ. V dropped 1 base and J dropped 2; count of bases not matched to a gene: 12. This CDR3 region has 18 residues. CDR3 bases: TGTGCCAGCAGCTTAGTTCCGGGCCTAGCGGCTTACACAGATACGCAGTATTTT. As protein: CASSLVPGLAAYTDTQYF.

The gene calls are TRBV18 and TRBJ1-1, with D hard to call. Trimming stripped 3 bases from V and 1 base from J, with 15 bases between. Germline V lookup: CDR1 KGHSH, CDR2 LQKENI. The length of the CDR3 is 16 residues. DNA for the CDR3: TGTGCCAGCTCACCCCAGCAGGAGGCGGAGAACACTGAAGCTTTCTTT. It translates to CASSPQQEAENTEAFF. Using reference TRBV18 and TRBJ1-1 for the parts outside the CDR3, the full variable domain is NAGVMQNPRHLVRRRGQEARLRCSPMKGHSHVYWYRQLPEEGLKFMVYLQKENIIDESGMPKERFSAEFPKEGPSILRIQQVVRGDSAAYFCASSPQQEAENTEAFFGQGTRLTVV.

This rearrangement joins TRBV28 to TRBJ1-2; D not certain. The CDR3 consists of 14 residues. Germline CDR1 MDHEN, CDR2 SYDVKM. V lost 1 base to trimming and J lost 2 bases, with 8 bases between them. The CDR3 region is CASSLSTKNYGYTF. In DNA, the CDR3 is TGTGCCAGCAGTTTATCCACCAAGAACTATGGCTACACCTTC.

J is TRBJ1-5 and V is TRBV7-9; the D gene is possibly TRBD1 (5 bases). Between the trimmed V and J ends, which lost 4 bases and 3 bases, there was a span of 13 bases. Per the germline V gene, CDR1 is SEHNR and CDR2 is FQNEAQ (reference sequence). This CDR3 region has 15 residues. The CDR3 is CASSYQGTVNQPQHF. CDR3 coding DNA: TGTGCCAGCAGCTACCAGGGAACAGTCAATCAGCCCCAGCATTTT.

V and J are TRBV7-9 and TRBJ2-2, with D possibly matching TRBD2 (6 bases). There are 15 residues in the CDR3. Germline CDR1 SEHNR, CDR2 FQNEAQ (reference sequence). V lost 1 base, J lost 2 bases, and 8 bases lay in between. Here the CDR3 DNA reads TGTGCCAGCAGCTTAGGGAGGGGAAACACCGGGGAGCTGTTTTTT. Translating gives CASSLGRGNTGELFF.

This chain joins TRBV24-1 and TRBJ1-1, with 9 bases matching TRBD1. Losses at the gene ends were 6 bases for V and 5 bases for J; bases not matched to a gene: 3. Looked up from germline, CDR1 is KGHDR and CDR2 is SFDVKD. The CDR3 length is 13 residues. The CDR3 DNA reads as TGTGCCACCAGTCGACAGGGGGGGACTGAAGCTTTCTTT. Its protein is CATSRQGGTEAFF.

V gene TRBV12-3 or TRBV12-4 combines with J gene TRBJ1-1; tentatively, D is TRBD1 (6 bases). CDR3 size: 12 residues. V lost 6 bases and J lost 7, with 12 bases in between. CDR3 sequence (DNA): TGTGCCAGCAGCTCCCAAGGGGGTGAAGCTTTCTTT. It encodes CASSSQGGEAFF.

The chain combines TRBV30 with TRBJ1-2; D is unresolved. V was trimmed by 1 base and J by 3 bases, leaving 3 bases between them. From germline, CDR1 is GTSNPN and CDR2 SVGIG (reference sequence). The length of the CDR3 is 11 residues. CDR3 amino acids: CAWSEDYGYTF. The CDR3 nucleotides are TGTGCCTGGAGTGAGGACTATGGCTACACCTTC.

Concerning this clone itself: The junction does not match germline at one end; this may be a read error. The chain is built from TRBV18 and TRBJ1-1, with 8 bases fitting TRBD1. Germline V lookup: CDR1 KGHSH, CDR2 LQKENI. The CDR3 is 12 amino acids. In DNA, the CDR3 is TGTGCCAGCTCACGTGGACAGGGTGAAACTTTCTTT. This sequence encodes CASSRGQGETFF.

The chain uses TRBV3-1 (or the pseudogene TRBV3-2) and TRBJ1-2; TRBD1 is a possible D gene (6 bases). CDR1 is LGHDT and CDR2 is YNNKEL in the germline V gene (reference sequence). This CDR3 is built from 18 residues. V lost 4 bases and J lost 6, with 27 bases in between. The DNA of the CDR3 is TGTGCCAGCAGCCCCCTAGGCACAGGGTCCCGTCTTGTCGATGGCTACACCTTC. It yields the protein CASSPLGTGSRLVDGYTF.

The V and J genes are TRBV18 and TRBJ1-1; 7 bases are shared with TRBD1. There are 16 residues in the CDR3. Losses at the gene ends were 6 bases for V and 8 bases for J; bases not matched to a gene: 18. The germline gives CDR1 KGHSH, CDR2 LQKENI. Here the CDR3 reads CASSYFENPGQKEAFF. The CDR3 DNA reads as TGTGCCAGCTCTTATTTTGAAAACCCGGGACAGAAGGAAGCTTTCTTT. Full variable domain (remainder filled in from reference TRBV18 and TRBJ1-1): NAGVMQNPRHLVRRRGQEARLRCSPMKGHSHVYWYRQLPEEGLKFMVYLQKENIIDESGMPKERFSAEFPKEGPSILRIQQVVRGDSAAYFCASSYFENPGQKEAFFGQGTRLTVV.

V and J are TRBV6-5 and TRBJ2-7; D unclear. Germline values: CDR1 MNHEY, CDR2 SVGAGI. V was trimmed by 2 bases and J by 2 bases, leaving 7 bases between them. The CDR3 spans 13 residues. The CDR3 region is CASSYASTYEQYF. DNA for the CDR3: TGTGCCAGCAGTTACGCCAGTACCTACGAGCAGTACTTC.

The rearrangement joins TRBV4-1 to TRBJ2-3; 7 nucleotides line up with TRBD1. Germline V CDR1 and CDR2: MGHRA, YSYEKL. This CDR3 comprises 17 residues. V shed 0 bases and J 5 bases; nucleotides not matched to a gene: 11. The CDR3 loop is CASSQDTSGGIVDTQYF. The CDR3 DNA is TGCGCCAGCAGCCAAGATACTTCAGGGGGAATAGTAGATACGCAGTATTTT.

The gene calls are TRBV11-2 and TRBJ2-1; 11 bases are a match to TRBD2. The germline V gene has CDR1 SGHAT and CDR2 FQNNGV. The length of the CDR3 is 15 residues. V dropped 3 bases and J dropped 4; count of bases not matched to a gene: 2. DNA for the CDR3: TGTGCCAGCAGCTTTACTAGCGGGGGTTACAATGAGCAGTTCTTC. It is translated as CASSFTSGGYNEQFF.

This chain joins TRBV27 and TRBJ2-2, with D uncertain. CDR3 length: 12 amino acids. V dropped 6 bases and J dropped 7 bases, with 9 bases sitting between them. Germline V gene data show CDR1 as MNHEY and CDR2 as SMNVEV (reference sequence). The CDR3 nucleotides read TGTGCCAGCAGCCTGTTGGGCGGGGAGCTGTTTTTT. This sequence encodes CASSLLGGELFF.

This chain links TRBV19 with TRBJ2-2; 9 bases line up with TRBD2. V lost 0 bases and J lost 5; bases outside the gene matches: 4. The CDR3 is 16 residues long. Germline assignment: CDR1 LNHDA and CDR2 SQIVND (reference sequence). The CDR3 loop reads CASSIDRLAETGELFF. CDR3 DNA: TGTGCCAGTAGTATAGATCGACTAGCGGAAACCGGGGAGCTGTTTTTT.